The 29 T cell receptor beta chains listed next were all sequenced from one sample in a study of T-cell reconstitution after alpha-beta-depleted transplantation in children. The library targeted TCRbeta and was prepared with unique molecular identifiers. MiXCR, applied by TCRdb to the PCR reads, yields one record per CDR3 protein. The repertoire has around 210,000 distinct CDR3 sequences, approximately 6.3% of them found once; the top ten carry about 5.9%. The source material was PBMCs, sampled before TCRalphabeta/CD19-depleted stem cell transplant. Receptors were obtained from a boy aged 2 to 10 with acute lymphoblastic leukemia, due to receive a stem cell transplant.

This clonotype was counted at least ten times. V gene TRBV20-1 combines with J gene TRBJ1-3; D perhaps matches TRBD1 (6 bases). The CDR3 totals 14 residues. Germline loops: CDR1 DFQATT, CDR2 SNEGSKA (reference sequence). Trimming shortened V by 3 bases and J by 7 bases, and 16 bases separated the two germline ends. The CDR3 sequence: CSASSPGEGNTIYF. CDR3 sequence (DNA): TGCAGTGCTAGTTCTCCAGGGGAGGGTAACACCATATATTTT.

This sequence joins TRBV28 and TRBJ1-6; D ambiguous. Per germline, CDR1 MDHEN and CDR2 SYDVKM. Trimming left V 8 bases short and J 7 bases short, with 9 bases between. This CDR3 has 12 residues. CDR3 amino acids: CASLGGNSPLHF. The CDR3 DNA is TGTGCCAGCCTCGGAGGGAATTCACCCCTCCACTTT. The whole variable domain, filled in from reference TRBV28 and TRBJ1-6, reads DVKVTQSSRYLVKRTGEKVFLECVQDMDHENMFWYRQDPGLGLRLIYFSYDVKMKEKGDIPEGYSVSREKKERFSLILESASTNQTSMYLCASLGGNSPLHFGNGTRLTVT.

This clonotype was observed at least ten times. The chain joins TRBV6-1 to TRBJ2-7; D perhaps matches TRBD1 (6 bases). Trimming shortened V by 6 bases and J by 2 bases, and 17 bases separated the two germline ends. This CDR3 region has 15 residues. Looked up from germline, CDR1 is MNHNS and CDR2 is SASEGT. The CDR3 reads CASSPGARPTYEQYF. DNA for the CDR3: TGTGCCAGCAGCCCAGGGGCCCGACCAACCTACGAGCAGTACTTC.

This clonotype was recorded many times. The chain combines TRBV7-2 with TRBJ2-7; a weak D match, TRBD2 (5 bases). CDR3 length equals 14 residues. With 7 bases removed from V and 7 bases from J, the gap between germline ends came to 20 bases. The germline V gene has CDR1 SGHTA and CDR2 FQGNSA. The CDR3, as DNA: TGTGCCAGCATCACGCAGGCCGGGGTCACTGAGCAGTACTTC. Its translation is CASITQAGVTEQYF.

The sample holds many counts of this clonotype. This chain's CDR3 is CSVSSEQSANEQYF. For the CDR3, the DNA is TGCAGCGTTTCATCAGAACAGTCCGCAAACGAGCAGTACTTC. The genes are TRBV29-1 and TRBJ2-7; D unresolved. Trimming cost V 5 bases and J 5 bases, with 19 bases left between them. The germline gives CDR1 SQVTM, CDR2 ANQGSEA. This CDR3 region has 14 residues.

The chain employs TRBV7-4 and TRBJ2-3; 9 nucleotides line up with TRBD2. The ends lost 2 bases at V and 3 bases at J; junction bases unmatched: 6. The CDR3 spans 16 residues. Germline V CDR1 and CDR2: SGHVT, SQSDAQ. The DNA of the CDR3 is TGTGCCAGCAGCTTATTCGCGGGGGGGCCGACAGATACGCAGTATTTT. It yields the protein CASSLFAGGPTDTQYF.

Many counts were recorded for this clonotype. V usage is TRBV29-1 and J usage is TRBJ2-1; 11 positions agree with TRBD2. The germline gives CDR1 SQVTM, CDR2 ANQGSEA. The V gene end was trimmed by 6 bases and the J gene end by 7 bases; junction bases not matched to a gene: 17. CDR3 size: 17 residues. CDR3 loop: CSVRTSETSGRRNEQFF. The CDR3 coding sequence is TGCAGCGTCCGAACCTCCGAAACTAGCGGGAGACGAAATGAGCAGTTCTTC.

This clonotype has a handful of counts. V and J are TRBV11-2 and TRBJ2-4; TRBD1 matches at 7 bases. The ends lost 3 bases at V and 8 bases at J; junction bases unmatched: 4. There are 13 residues in the CDR3. Per the germline V gene, CDR1 is SGHAT and CDR2 is FQNNGV. The CDR3 loop reads CASSFGTVDIQYF. The CDR3 DNA follows: TGTGCCAGCAGCTTCGGGACAGTCGACATTCAGTACTTC.

This clonotype has at least ten counts. The V call is TRBV12-3 or TRBV12-4, the J call TRBJ2-3; 7 nucleotides match TRBD2. Losses at the gene ends were 7 bases for V and 2 bases for J; bases not matched to a gene: 6. This CDR3 region has 14 residues. CDR3 nucleotide sequence: TGTGCCAGCATGGCTAGCGGACACACAGATACGCAGTATTTT. It is translated as CASMASGHTDTQYF.

This clonotype was counted ten times or more. V gene TRBV10-1 combines with J gene TRBJ2-3; 7 bases are shared with TRBD1. V lost 2 bases, J lost 5 bases, and 4 bases stayed unmatched. The CDR3 is made up of 14 amino acids. Germline V gives CDR1 WNHNN, CDR2 SYGVQD (reference sequence). The CDR3 loop is CASSEGQDGDTQYF. In DNA, the CDR3 is TGCGCCAGCAGTGAGGGACAGGATGGAGATACGCAGTATTTT.

There are many counts of this clonotype. This rearrangement joins TRBV28 to TRBJ1-1; TRBD1 is a possible D gene (6 bases). This CDR3 region has 18 residues. V was pared by 2 bases and J by 0 bases, with 19 bases between. Germline CDR1 is MDHEN and CDR2 is SYDVKM. The CDR3 loop reads CASSLPTGILHMNTEAFF. The CDR3 DNA reads as TGTGCCAGCAGTTTACCTACAGGGATTCTTCACATGAACACTGAAGCTTTCTTT.

The chain is built from TRBV4-3 and TRBJ2-7; the D is unclear. The CDR3 runs to 13 residues. CDR1 and CDR2 from the germline V gene are LGHNA and YSLEER. Trimming left V 0 bases short and J 1 base short, with 4 bases between. The CDR3 sequence: CASSQDFSYEQYF. The CDR3 DNA sequence: TGCGCCAGCAGCCAAGATTTTTCCTACGAGCAGTACTTC.

V and J are TRBV20-1 and TRBJ1-2, with a weak D call TRBD1 (6 bases). The germline V and J ends were trimmed by 4 bases and 3 bases, with 12 bases remaining between them. The CDR3 has 13 amino acids. Per germline, CDR1 DFQATT and CDR2 SNEGSKA (reference sequence). The CDR3 DNA reads TGCAGTGCTACATGGACAGAGTACTATGGCTACACCTTC. It encodes CSATWTEYYGYTF.

J is TRBJ1-2 and V is TRBV30, with 7 nucleotides matching TRBD1. Germline CDR1 reads GTSNPN; CDR2 reads SVGIG (reference sequence). J lost 2 bases, V lost 5 bases, and 8 bases had no gene match. The CDR3 covers 14 residues. CDR3 loop: CAWDTGQLNYGYTF. In DNA form, the CDR3 reads TGTGCCTGGGATACGGGACAGCTCAACTATGGCTACACCTTC.

A remark on this clonotype: This may be a read error: a much more frequent sequence differs by one nucleotide. CDR3 sequence reads: CASSLRGLADFYEQYF. CDR3 nucleotides: TGCGCCAGCAGCCTGAGGGGACTAGCGGATTTCTACGAGCAGTACTTC. The chain is built from TRBV5-1 and TRBJ2-7; 11 nucleotides match TRBD2. CDR1 and CDR2 (germline): SGHRS, YFSETQ. V shed 4 bases and J 3 bases; nucleotides not matched to a gene: 9. CDR3 length: 16 amino acids.

This clonotype was recorded at least ten times. The chain is built from TRBV12-3 or TRBV12-4 and TRBJ2-1, with D perhaps TRBD1 (6 bases). V dropped 6 bases and J dropped 9 bases, with 12 bases sitting between them. This CDR3 is built from 12 residues. CDR3 sequence: CASSPPRGEQFF. DNA for the CDR3: TGTGCCAGCAGCCCGCCCAGGGGTGAGCAGTTCTTC.

CDR3: CASSGVAGEYNEQFF. Written as DNA, the CDR3 is TGTGCCAGCAGCGGGGTAGCGGGGGAGTACAATGAGCAGTTCTTC. V and J are TRBV5-5 and TRBJ2-1, with TRBD2 matching over 9 bases. The V and J ends lost 4 bases and 4 bases, in that order; junction bases with no gene match: 6. Germline V lookup: CDR1 SGHKS, CDR2 YYEKEE (reference sequence). There are 15 residues in the CDR3.

This clonotype was found many times. The chain combines TRBV7-8 with TRBJ2-1; D perhaps matches TRBD1 (5 bases). The CDR3 is 13 amino acids. The germline CDR1 and CDR2 sequences are SGHVS and FQNEAQ. V dropped 6 bases and J dropped 7 bases, with 13 bases sitting between them. CDR3 in DNA: TGTGCCAGCAGGACAGTTCAAGGGAATGAGCAGTTCTTC. As protein: CASRTVQGNEQFF.

The rearrangement joins TRBV7-9 to TRBJ1-4, with unresolved D. From germline, CDR1 is SEHNR and CDR2 FQNEAQ (reference sequence). The V end lost 1 base, the J end lost 5 bases, and 11 bases lay between the germline ends. There are 15 residues in the CDR3. DNA for the CDR3: TGTGCCAGCAGCTTAGTTACAGATCAAAATGAAAAACTGTTTTTT. Translating gives CASSLVTDQNEKLFF.

V gene TRBV5-8 combines with J gene TRBJ1-1; D is perhaps TRBD1 (5 bases). CDR1 and CDR2 (germline): SGHTS, YDEGEE. The CDR3 consists of 14 residues. V lost 4 bases to trimming and J lost 12 bases, with 22 bases between them. DNA for the CDR3: TGTGCCAGCAGCGGATGGGTGGGGGTCTTCGTGTCTTTCTTT. Translated, it gives CASSGWVGVFVSFF.

This clonotype was picked up many times. This chain links TRBV12-3 or TRBV12-4 with TRBJ2-2, with D tentatively TRBD1 or TRBD2 (6 bases each). There are 14 residues in the CDR3. The V end lost 6 bases, the J end lost 5 bases, and 13 bases lay between the germline ends. Written as DNA, the CDR3 is TGTGCCAGCAGCGTCGGGGGCGGAACCGGGGAGCTGTTTTTT. It translates to CASSVGGGTGELFF.

This clonotype was found a few times. V usage is TRBV4-3 and J usage is TRBJ2-2; D possibly corresponds to TRBD1 (5 bases). This CDR3 has 20 residues. With 3 bases removed from V and 3 bases from J, the gap between germline ends came to 26 bases. Per germline, CDR1 LGHNA and CDR2 YSLEER. CDR3 sequence (DNA): TGCGCCAGCAGCCACCAGTATTCTTTTCGGGCAGGGATCGACACCGGGGAGCTGTTTTTT. Encoded protein: CASSHQYSFRAGIDTGELFF.

This clonotype was counted at least ten times. The CDR3 DNA reads as TGTGCCAGCACCATCTCGGGACAGGGGGTAGATACGCAGTATTTT. It encodes CASTISGQGVDTQYF. The V gene is TRBV28, the J gene TRBJ2-3, with 11 positions matching TRBD1. Trimming cost V 7 bases and J 5 bases; bases outside gene matches: 8. Per the germline V gene, CDR1 is MDHEN and CDR2 is SYDVKM. The CDR3 length is 15 residues.

This clonotype has ten or more counts. This sequence joins TRBV7-9 and TRBJ2-1, with 10 bases identical to TRBD1. The CDR3 totals 14 residues. Germline values: CDR1 SEHNR, CDR2 FQNEAQ (reference sequence). J was trimmed by 9 bases and V by 5 bases; bases with no gene match: 7. In DNA form, the CDR3 reads TGTGCCAGCAGCCCTCCGGGACAGGGGAGTGAGCAGTTCTTC. This encodes CASSPPGQGSEQFF.

A few counts support this clonotype. This sequence joins TRBV5-1 and TRBJ1-1; no definite D call. The germline V gene encodes CDR1 SGHRS and CDR2 YFSETQ. This CDR3 spans 15 amino acids. The V end lost 4 bases, the J end lost 1 base, and 14 bases lay between the germline ends. For the CDR3, the DNA is TGCGCCAGCAGCCCGCGGGTAGTTCCGAACACTGAAGCTTTCTTT. Encoded protein: CASSPRVVPNTEAFF.

This clonotype was detected many times. This chain connects TRBV25-1 to TRBJ2-7, with a possible D match to TRBD1 (6 bases). This CDR3 contains 13 residues. Germline V gives CDR1 MGHDK, CDR2 SYGVNS. The germline V and J ends were trimmed by 3 bases and 5 bases, with 11 bases remaining between them. The CDR3 DNA reads as TGTGCCAGCAGTGATAAGGACAGAGACGAGCAGTACTTC. This translates into CASSDKDRDEQYF.

This chain uses TRBV5-1 with TRBJ1-4, with D hard to call. In germline, CDR1 is SGHRS, CDR2 YFSETQ. This CDR3 is built from 18 residues. Trimming cost V 1 base and J 5 bases, with 21 bases left between them. The DNA of the CDR3 is TGCGCCAGCAGCTTGACGGGCAGACCTCAAAAGTTGAATGAAAAACTGTTTTTT. Protein: CASSLTGRPQKLNEKLFF.

J is TRBJ1-5 and V is TRBV20-1; D is unclear. The germline V gene encodes CDR1 DFQATT and CDR2 SNEGSKA (reference sequence). The CDR3 sequence is 15 residues long. V lost 6 bases, J lost 0 bases, and 15 bases lay in between. CDR3 sequence reads: CSARELGISNQPQHF. The CDR3 bases are TGCAGTGCCCGAGAACTAGGGATTAGCAATCAGCCCCAGCATTTT.

The sample holds many counts of this clonotype. CDR3 nucleotide sequence: TGTGCCACGGGACTAGCGGGGAGCATTATCACAGATACGCAGTATTTT. This encodes CATGLAGSIITDTQYF. The chain recombines TRBV7-2 with TRBJ2-3; 13 positions agree with TRBD2. Trimming cost V 10 bases and J 2 bases; bases outside gene matches: 9. CDR3 length: 16 residues. Germline CDR1 SGHTA, CDR2 FQGNSA.